The T cell receptor beta chain described here comes from a study of blood T cell repertoires in COVID-19. Study-level information: Collection of acute and convalescent COVID-19 samples took place in the United States, Italy and Spain. In each case, the material was cDNA or gDNA derived from T cells, B-cell-depleted T cells, or PBMCs.

V shed 0 bases and J 4 bases; nucleotides not matched to a gene: 4. The CDR3 has 16 amino acids. CDR1 is LGHNA, CDR2 YNFKEQ, per germline. In the authors' workflow: By means of reference gene primer amplification, nucleated cell counts were estimated. This table comes from immunoSEQ multiplex PCR, and its TCRdb copy is limited to in-frame clones, with some not included. V and J calls and clone size are given by that table; D and trimming were obtained from the DNA. Of about 270,000 clones in the sample, around four fifths were seen once. This clonotype originated in a woman between 50 and 59 years old who had recovered from COVID-19. Sequences were obtained from peripheral blood. V is TRBV4-2 and J is TRBJ2-3; 10 positions match TRBD2. The CDR3 region is CASSQESGGGADTQYF. For the CDR3, the DNA is TGTGCCAGCAGCCAAGAAAGCGGGGGGGGTGCAGATACGCAGTATTTT.